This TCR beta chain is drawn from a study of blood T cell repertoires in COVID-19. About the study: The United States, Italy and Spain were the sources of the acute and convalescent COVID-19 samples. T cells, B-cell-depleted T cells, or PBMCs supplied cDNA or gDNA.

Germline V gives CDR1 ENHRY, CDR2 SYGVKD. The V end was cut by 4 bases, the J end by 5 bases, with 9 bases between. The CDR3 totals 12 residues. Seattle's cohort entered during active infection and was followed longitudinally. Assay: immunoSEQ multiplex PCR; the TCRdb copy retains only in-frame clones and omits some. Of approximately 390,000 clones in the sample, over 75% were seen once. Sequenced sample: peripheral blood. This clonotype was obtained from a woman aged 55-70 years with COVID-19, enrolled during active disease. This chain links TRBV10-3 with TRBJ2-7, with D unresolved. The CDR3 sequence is CAISAEFDEQYF. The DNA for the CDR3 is TGTGCCATCAGTGCCGAGTTTGACGAGCAGTACTTC.